Listed below are T cell receptor beta chains from one sample, sequenced in a study of regulatory T cells in long-lasting Graves disease. TCRdb independently ran MiXCR on the multiplex PCR reads; one entry per CDR3 protein. The repertoire includes over 200,000 distinct CDR3 sequences, 15% to 20% of them detected once, and approximately 20% sits in the top ten. Sequencing was performed on peripheral blood mononuclear cells (PBMCs), taken at new diagnosis, from a patient treated with antithyroid drugs. These receptors were taken from a female donor with Graves disease. Each CDR3 is given with its conserved first and last residue. The order of the fields is CDR3 protein, V gene, J gene.

CDR3 protein: CASSGVTGIQETQYF
V gene: TRBV2
J gene: TRBJ2-5

CDR3 protein: CASRDLEASQNEQFF
V gene: TRBV27
J gene: TRBJ2-1

CDR3 protein: CASSIGREWDNEQFF
V gene: TRBV19
J gene: TRBJ2-1

CDR3 protein: CASSFGGSANTGELFF
V gene: TRBV9
J gene: TRBJ2-2

CDR3 protein: CASSYGGQDGYTF
V gene: TRBV6-5
J gene: TRBJ1-2

CDR3 protein: CASSLVRYMNTEAFF
V gene: TRBV12-3/TRBV12-4
J gene: TRBJ1-1

CDR3 protein: CASSHWTSGDEQYF
V gene: TRBV4-3
J gene: TRBJ2-7

CDR3 protein: CASSPGLAVSYEQYF
V gene: TRBV27
J gene: TRBJ2-7

CDR3 protein: CASSEWASENTEAFF
V gene: TRBV25-1
J gene: TRBJ1-1

CDR3 protein: CASSMRGADGYTF
V gene: TRBV4-1
J gene: TRBJ1-2

CDR3 protein: CASSVSGTGTYEQYF
V gene: TRBV9
J gene: TRBJ2-7

CDR3 protein: CASRARGGIGNEQFF
V gene: TRBV27
J gene: TRBJ2-1

CDR3 protein: CAWSGDRVSPLHF
V gene: TRBV30
J gene: TRBJ1-6

CDR3 protein: CASTPPDRVVYEQYF
V gene: TRBV5-5
J gene: TRBJ2-7

CDR3 protein: CSATSLLRGGLETQYF
V gene: TRBV20-1
J gene: TRBJ2-5

CDR3 protein: CSVVRLLNTEAFF
V gene: TRBV29-1
J gene: TRBJ1-1

CDR3 protein: CAIKGQGLNTEAFF
V gene: TRBV10-3
J gene: TRBJ1-1

CDR3 protein: CASRGRGDEQFF
V gene: TRBV2
J gene: TRBJ2-1

CDR3 protein: CSAIGLAARGKLFF
V gene: TRBV20-1
J gene: TRBJ1-4

CDR3 protein: CASSSRTGDQETQYF
V gene: TRBV11-2
J gene: TRBJ2-5

CDR3 protein: CASRDIYTEAFF
V gene: TRBV10-2
J gene: TRBJ1-1

CDR3 protein: CSCLGEGDADTQYF
V gene: TRBV20-1
J gene: TRBJ2-3

CDR3 protein: CSARPAGTMNTEAFF
V gene: TRBV20-1
J gene: TRBJ1-1

CDR3 protein: CASSIDPAHTDTQYF
V gene: TRBV19
J gene: TRBJ2-3

CDR3 protein: CASSLIRQAQLYGYTF
V gene: TRBV5-6
J gene: TRBJ1-2

CDR3 protein: CASPRGSGNTIYF
V gene: TRBV2
J gene: TRBJ1-3

CDR3 protein: CSGERTGSNEQFF
V gene: TRBV20-1
J gene: TRBJ2-1

CDR3 protein: CASSLLGSSGANVLTF
V gene: TRBV7-3
J gene: TRBJ2-6

CDR3 protein: CASSLGGVSYEQHF
V gene: TRBV7-9
J gene: TRBJ2-7

CDR3 protein: CASSLGGEAFF
V gene: TRBV12-3/TRBV12-4
J gene: TRBJ1-1

CDR3 protein: CASSLGAGVTEAFF
V gene: TRBV11-2
J gene: TRBJ1-1